This T cell receptor (beta chain) was sequenced in a study of STAT5B mutations in CD4+ large granular lymphocyte leukemia. The study's findings and limits: Patient CD4-sorted repertoires stayed more clonal than healthy ones after leukemic-clone removal.

Assay used: immunoSEQ multiplex PCR; TCRdb lists only in-frame clones, some missing. Of some 40,000 clones detected, approximately 84% appear once; the ten largest clones hold approximately 0.35%. This CDR3 is 12 amino acids long. V was trimmed by 1 base and J by 8 bases, leaving 6 bases between them. Germline lookup yields CDR1 SGHTA and CDR2 FQGNSA. A note on this clone: Its antigen is currently unknown.

The clonotype originates from a human donor in good health. The sample taken for sequencing was CD4+ T cells from blood buffy coats. The chain is built from TRBV7-2 and TRBJ2-1; D is uncertain. The CDR3 bases are TGTGCCAGCAGCTTAGTGAACTATGAGCAGTTCTTC. Its protein product is CASSLVNYEQFF.